The 7 T cell receptor beta chains listed next were all sequenced from one sample in a study of radiotherapy plus CTLA-4 blockade in lung cancer. Data came from immunoSEQ multiplex PCR; TCRdb stores just in-frame clones and leaves some out. In the table there are more than 80,000 clones, more than 70% of which are singletons. The specimen was peripheral blood, collected from a patient treated with radiotherapy plus ipilimumab. Receptors originate from a human donor with non-small cell lung cancer that progressed on radiotherapy plus ipilimumab. Some clones in this sample may be carry-over from other donors' samples.

The rearrangement uses TRBV2 and TRBJ1-1; D unresolved. Trimming removed 7 bases at V and 5 bases at J, with 8 bases between. This CDR3 is built from 11 residues. Germline loops: CDR1 SNHLY, CDR2 FYNNEI. The CDR3 loop reads CASNVGTEAFF. The CDR3 DNA sequence: TGTGCCAGCAATGTGGGGACTGAAGCTTTCTTT.

V usage is TRBV13 and J usage is TRBJ2-2; D gene uncertain. Deletions cut 5 bases from V and 0 bases from J, with 16 bases between. The CDR3 has 17 amino acids. CDR1 is PRHDT, CDR2 FYEKMQ, per germline (reference sequence). The CDR3 bases are TGTGCCAGCAGCCTCCTCAAGCTGAGGCCGAACACCGGGGAGCTGTTTTTT. Its translation is CASSLLKLRPNTGELFF.

This clone has a handful of counts. This rearrangement joins TRBV5-1 to TRBJ2-5; D uncertain. The CDR3 has 14 residues. CDR1 and CDR2 from the germline V gene are SGHRS and YFSETQ. V was pared by 4 bases and J by 5 bases, with 15 bases between. The CDR3 sequence is CASSPNLGWETQYF. CDR3 nucleotides: TGCGCCAGCAGCCCGAATCTGGGGTGGGAGACCCAGTACTTC.

The chain recombines TRBV7-2 with TRBJ2-5, with 9 bases lining up with TRBD1. Germline CDR1 SGHTA, CDR2 FQGNSA. V lost 4 bases and J lost 5; bases outside the gene matches: 5. CDR3 size: 14 residues. The CDR3 region has the DNA TGTGCCAGCAGCTCACAGGGGGCAGGGGAGACCCAGTACTTC. It is translated as CASSSQGAGETQYF.

This sequence joins TRBV27 and TRBJ1-3, with D unresolved. Germline CDR1 and CDR2: MNHEY and SMNVEV (reference sequence). The CDR3 length is 14 residues. V shed 4 bases and J shed 1 base, with 8 bases lying between them. CDR3 coding DNA: TGTGCCAGCAGTTCGGCGGGTTCTGGAAACACCATATATTTT. Encoded protein: CASSSAGSGNTIYF.

This clone was counted a single time. V usage is TRBV5-6 and J usage is TRBJ2-1, with 10 bases matching TRBD1. CDR3 length equals 15 residues. With V trimmed by 5 bases and J by 6 bases, 8 bases remained unmatched. Germline lookup yields CDR1 SGHDT and CDR2 YYEEEE. In DNA, the CDR3 is TGTGCCAGCAGACCAGGGACAGGGGAGTCCAATGAGCAGTTCTTC. It specifies CASRPGTGESNEQFF.

This sequence joins TRBV4-2 and TRBJ1-2; unclear D gene. Germline-derived CDR1 and CDR2 are LGHNA and YNFKEQ. This CDR3 is built from 16 residues. The V and J ends lost 0 bases and 5 bases respectively, with 16 bases between them. The CDR3 spells CASSQEVDVRLYGYTF. The CDR3 nucleotides read TGTGCCAGCAGCCAAGAAGTGGACGTCCGACTTTATGGCTACACCTTC.